Shown below are 8 T cell receptor beta chains from a single sample sequenced in a study of tumor-infiltrating lymphocytes in primary liver carcinoma. TCR beta cDNA was prepared out of roughly 500 ng total RNA by means of a constant-region primer. It was through three nested multiplex PCR rounds of slightly modified ARM-PCR that TCR beta libraries arose. The first two PCR rounds used TRBV1-TRBV30 primers with a Cbeta primer, around 10 cycles each. TCRdb re-called the multiplex PCR reads through MiXCR, storing one row per CDR3 protein. The profile shows fewer than 250,000 distinct CDR3 sequences, around three fifths of them singletons. Out of unsorted whole blood came the blood RNA, and germline DNA was extracted as well. Sequencing input: peripheral blood. The receptors were gathered from an older woman with primary liver carcinoma and hepatitis B virus infection.

The chain links TRBV29-1 to TRBJ2-7; D possibly corresponds to TRBD1 (5 bases). The CDR3 contains 15 residues. The germline gives CDR1 SQVTM, CDR2 ANQGSEA. V gave up 1 base and J gave up 4 bases, with 17 bases separating them. The CDR3 loop reads CSVEGGIRSSYEQYF. Here the CDR3 DNA reads TGCAGCGTTGAAGGGGGCATCAGGAGCTCATACGAGCAGTACTTC.

This clonotype was counted ten times or more. The chain links TRBV29-1 to TRBJ1-3; TRBD1 is a possible D gene (5 bases). The CDR3 covers 14 residues. Deletions cut 7 bases from V and 6 bases from J, with 19 bases between. The V gene's germline CDR1 is SQVTM and CDR2 ANQGSEA. The CDR3, as DNA: TGCAGCGCGGCCTGGGGGGAGAGGCCAAACACCATATATTTT. It specifies CSAAWGERPNTIYF.

This clonotype occurred once. It may be a read error: a sequence one base away is much more abundant. V is TRBV12-3 or TRBV12-4 and J is TRBJ2-2, with D possibly TRBD1 on 6 matching bases. This CDR3 has 16 amino acids. The V gene lost 7 bases and the J gene lost 1 base, with 16 bases spanning the gap. CDR3 region: CASNSPSGVNTGELFF. The CDR3 DNA reads as TGTGCCAGCAATTCCCCCTCAGGGGTGAACACCGGGGAGCTGTTTTTT.

As to this clonotype: This may be a read error: a much more frequent sequence differs by one nucleotide. This chain's CDR3 is CASSEVGRGPANERFF. DNA of the CDR3: TGTGCCAGCAGTGAAGTGGGTAGGGGGCCGGCAAATGAGCGGTTCTTC. This rearrangement joins TRBV6-1 to TRBJ2-1; TRBD1 matches at 7 bases. There are 16 residues in the CDR3. Germline-derived CDR1 and CDR2 are MNHNS and SASEGT.

V and J are TRBV28 and TRBJ1-5; D may be TRBD1 (6 bases). CDR3 length equals 14 residues. From germline, CDR1 is MDHEN and CDR2 SYDVKM. V gave up 5 bases and J gave up 7 bases, with 15 bases separating them. The CDR3 is CASSVTGLGQPQHF. The CDR3 DNA reads TGTGCCAGCAGTGTAACAGGGCTAGGGCAGCCCCAGCATTTT.

With respect to this clonotype: This may be a read error, as it is one base from a much larger clone. CDR3 in amino acids: CASSPNSGKSKNIQYF. The CDR3 bases are TGTGCCAGCAGCCCGAATAGCGGGAAGTCCAAAAACATTCAGTACTTC. The chain employs TRBV14 and TRBJ2-4; 8 positions agree with TRBD2. Losses at the gene ends were 4 bases for V and 2 bases for J; bases not matched to a gene: 7. CDR1 and CDR2 (germline): SGHDN, FVKESK. The CDR3 consists of 16 residues.

On this clonotype itself: Possible read error: a much larger clone is one base away. The genes are TRBV4-1 and TRBJ1-5; unclear D gene. The CDR3 is made up of 13 amino acids. Germline lookup yields CDR1 MGHRA and CDR2 YSYEKL. CDR3 nucleotides: TGCGCCAACAGCCAAGTTAGCAATCAGCCCCAGCATTTT. Its protein is CANSQVSNQPQHF.

A note on this clonotype: Since a much larger clone is just one base distant, this may be a read error. The V and J genes are TRBV28 and TRBJ1-2; tentative D call: TRBD1 (5 bases). Per germline, CDR1 MDHEN and CDR2 SYDVKM. V was pared by 5 bases and J by 5 bases, with 18 bases between. The CDR3 is made up of 15 amino acids. The CDR3 DNA sequence: TGTGCCAGCAGTGCCGGGGGGGTCCGGGGGTATGGCTACACCTTC. Its protein is CASSAGGVRGYGYTF.